These 25 T cell receptor beta chains originate from one sample sequenced in a study of cytomegalovirus exposure and HLA in healthy donors (dated by TCRdb to between 2016 and 2019). Receptor libraries were prepared by the immunoSEQ multiplex PCR assay. The multiplex PCR relied on a mix of 60 forward primers for TCR Vbeta segments and 13 reverse primers for TCR Jbeta segments. In its TCRdb copy, this immuneACCESS table keeps in-frame sequences only and misses some clones. Where compared with another copy, unresolved V genes explain less than half of these, and the others have no known cause. Counted in this sample were tens of thousands of clones; 10% of them appeared once. The ten largest clones capture roughly 22% of the sample. Sequencing was done on a sample of PBMCs. These TCRs come from a man aged 55 to 70 in good health and CMV-seropositive.

This clone has a count of ten or more. The rearrangement links TRBV5-8 to TRBJ2-4, with 7 bases matching TRBD2. The CDR3 is 16 residues long. V lost 0 bases, J lost 7 bases, and 10 bases stayed unmatched. The germline gives CDR1 SGHTS, CDR2 YDEGEE. As DNA, the CDR3 is TGTGCCAGCAGCTTGGAGGCGGGAGACTTCCGGAACATTCAGTACTTC. Its translation is CASSLEAGDFRNIQYF.

This chain joins TRBV6-5 and TRBJ2-1, with TRBD1 as a possible D gene (6 bases). From germline, CDR1 is MNHEY and CDR2 SVGAGI. The V end lost 0 bases, the J end lost 4 bases, and 10 bases lay between the germline ends. This CDR3 is built from 15 residues. CDR3 region: CASSYSQQGYNEQFF. CDR3 nucleotides: TGTGCCAGCAGTTACTCGCAACAGGGTTACAATGAGCAGTTCTTC.

The chain joins TRBV6-6 to TRBJ1-5; D remains unclear. Per the germline V gene, CDR1 is MNHNY and CDR2 is SVGAGI (reference sequence). Trimming pared 0 bases from V and 6 bases from J, leaving 9 bases between. The CDR3 is 14 residues long. CDR3 DNA sequence: TGTGCCAGCAGTTACTCGCAGAATCGTCAGCCCCAGCATTTT. Translating gives CASSYSQNRQPQHF.

In its sample, this clone was seen a few times. The gene calls are TRBV9 and TRBJ1-6; D gene ambiguous. Trimming pared 2 bases from V and 7 bases from J, leaving 10 bases between. The germline V gene encodes CDR1 SGDLS and CDR2 YYNGEE. The CDR3 runs 14 residues. Here the CDR3 DNA reads TGTGCCAGCAGCGTGCGAGGCGGCAATTCACCCCTCCACTTT. Its translation is CASSVRGGNSPLHF.

This clone is judged medium-sized. The J gene is TRBJ1-1, the V gene TRBV10-2, with D tentatively TRBD1 (6 bases). Germline V gene sequence: CDR1 WSHSY, CDR2 SAAADI. CDR3 length equals 15 residues. V was shortened by 9 bases and J by 1 base, with 18 bases between the two germline ends. The DNA for the CDR3 is TGCGCCAGTCAGGACGGGAAGACAGGGAACACTGAAGCTTTCTTT. This sequence encodes CASQDGKTGNTEAFF.

This chain connects TRBV29-1 to TRBJ1-1; possible D gene TRBD1, 6 bases. Germline V gene sequence: CDR1 SQVTM, CDR2 ANQGSEA. Trimming took 6 bases from V and 0 from J, leaving 20 bases between them. There are 16 residues in the CDR3. CDR3 protein: CSVRGASLQMNTEAFF. CDR3 bases: TGCAGCGTCCGGGGGGCGAGCCTCCAAATGAACACTGAAGCTTTCTTT.

This clone was counted between two and nine times. Possible read error: a much larger clone is one base away. The chain links TRBV7-3 to TRBJ1-1; no definite D call. V lost 1 base to trimming and J lost 1 base, with 4 bases between them. The CDR3 length is 13 residues. The germline gives CDR1 SGHTA, CDR2 FQGTGA. The chain's CDR3 is CASSLNKNTEAFF. CDR3 in DNA: TGTGCCAGCAGCTTAAACAAGAACACTGAAGCTTTCTTT. The complete variable domain, with remaining parts taken from reference TRBV7-3 and TRBJ1-1, reads GAGVSQTPSNKVTEKGKYVELRCDPISGHTALYWYRQSLGQGPEFLIYFQGTGAADDSGLPNDRFFAVRPEGSVSTLKIQRTERGDSAVYLCASSLNKNTEAFFGQGTRLTVV.

The CDR3 protein is CASAEGRGSTDTQYF. The DNA of the CDR3 is TGCGCCAGCGCCGAGGGCCGGGGAAGCACAGATACGCAGTATTTT. The V call is TRBV5-1, the J call TRBJ2-3; a possible D gene is TRBD2 (5 bases). CDR3 size: 15 residues. With 7 bases removed from V and 0 bases from J, the gap between germline ends came to 15 bases. Germline V CDR1 and CDR2: SGHRS, YFSETQ.

This sequence joins TRBV5-1 and TRBJ2-7; 8 nucleotides align to TRBD1. The V gene's germline CDR1 is SGHRS and CDR2 YFSETQ. Losses at the gene ends were 3 bases for V and 6 bases for J; bases not matched to a gene: 8. The CDR3 spans 14 residues. The CDR3, as DNA: TGCGCCAGCAGCTCCTCCGGGACAGGCCCCGAGCAGTACTTC. As protein: CASSSSGTGPEQYF. Complete variable domain (other parts from reference TRBV5-1 and TRBJ2-7): KAGVTQTPRYLIKTRGQQVTLSCSPISGHRSVSWYQQTPGQGLQFLFEYFSETQRNKGNFPGRFSGRQFSNSRSEMNVSTLELGDSALYLCASSSSGTGPEQYFGPGTRLTVT.

CDR3 loop: CASSPGGAGVSYNEQFF. As DNA, the CDR3 is TGTGCCAGCAGCCCGGGGGGAGCAGGTGTCTCCTACAATGAGCAGTTCTTC. The chain couples TRBV7-3 to TRBJ2-1, with 7 bases identical to TRBD2. After removal of 5 bases from V and 0 bases from J, the junction contained 10 bases not matched to a gene. Germline CDR1 and CDR2: SGHTA and FQGTGA. This CDR3 is built from 17 residues.

The chain couples TRBV6-1 to TRBJ2-5; TRBD2 aligns across 7 bases. The length of the CDR3 is 13 residues. CDR1 and CDR2 from the germline V gene are MNHNS and SASEGT. V lost 5 bases, J lost 5 bases, and 5 bases stayed unmatched. The CDR3 loop is CASSSSGRETQYF. DNA for the CDR3: TGTGCCAGCAGTTCTAGCGGCAGGGAGACCCAGTACTTC.

V is TRBV5-1 and J is TRBJ1-5, with a tentative D call TRBD1 (5 bases). CDR1 is SGHRS, CDR2 YFSETQ, per germline. Trimming pared 0 bases from V and 7 bases from J, leaving 8 bases between. This CDR3 is 13 amino acids long. The CDR3 reads CASSLAQGQPQHF. The CDR3 DNA sequence: TGCGCCAGCAGCTTGGCCCAGGGCCAGCCCCAGCATTTT.

The chain couples TRBV6-5 to TRBJ2-4; TRBD2 might be the D (6 bases). The V end was cut by 7 bases, the J end by 5 bases, with 15 bases between. Germline assignment: CDR1 MNHEY and CDR2 SVGAGI. The CDR3 contains 14 residues. CDR3: CASKGGPWENIQYF. CDR3 bases: TGTGCCAGCAAGGGAGGACCCTGGGAAAACATTCAGTACTTC.

In its sample, this clone was seen a few times. This chain's CDR3 is CASSQDRGYEKLFF. CDR3 sequence (DNA): TGCGCCAGCAGCCAAGACAGGGGTTATGAAAAACTGTTTTTT. J is TRBJ1-4 and V is TRBV4-1; TRBD1 might be the D (6 bases). CDR3 size: 14 residues. V was cut by 0 bases and J by 6 bases, with 8 bases left in between. Germline V gives CDR1 MGHRA, CDR2 YSYEKL.

The V gene is TRBV30, the J gene TRBJ1-2; 9 bases align to TRBD1. CDR1 GTSNPN and CDR2 SVGIG come from the germline V gene (reference sequence). Trimming took 3 bases from V and 7 from J; bases not matched to a gene: 9. The CDR3 spans 14 residues. The CDR3 region is CAWRRGGTGFGYTF. CDR3 nucleotides: TGTGCCTGGAGGAGGGGCGGGACAGGGTTTGGCTACACCTTC.

The genes are TRBV19 and TRBJ2-3; 10 bases are shared with TRBD2. The CDR3 runs to 14 residues. Germline lookup yields CDR1 LNHDA and CDR2 SQIVND (reference sequence). Trimming took 8 bases from V and 8 from J; bases not matched to a gene: 10. CDR3 protein: CASLASGRIGTQYF. CDR3 nucleotide sequence: TGTGCCAGTTTGGCTAGCGGGAGAATTGGTACGCAGTATTTT.

V is TRBV7-9 and J is TRBJ1-1, with 7 bases that match TRBD1. The junction had 8 bases not matched to a gene; V was cut back by 1 base and J by 3 bases. The CDR3 length is 16 residues. Germline V gene sequence: CDR1 SEHNR, CDR2 FQNEAQ (reference sequence). CDR3 sequence reads: CASSLVPGQGDTEAFF. The CDR3 DNA reads TGTGCCAGCAGCTTAGTTCCGGGCCAGGGGGACACTGAAGCTTTCTTT.

V and J are TRBV15 and TRBJ2-7; TRBD2 matches at 14 bases. Germline V gene sequence: CDR1 LNHNV, CDR2 YYDKDF (reference sequence). The CDR3 runs to 16 residues. Trimming took 0 bases from V and 6 from J; bases not matched to a gene: 4. The CDR3 spells CATSRDRGTSGGEQYF. The DNA of the CDR3 is TGTGCCACCAGCAGAGATCGTGGGACTAGCGGGGGCGAGCAGTACTTC.

This clone showed up just a few times. The chain is built from TRBV5-5 and TRBJ1-2; D possibly corresponds to TRBD1 (5 bases). Trimming removed 4 bases at V and 6 bases at J, with 13 bases between. The germline V gene encodes CDR1 SGHKS and CDR2 YYEKEE (reference sequence). This CDR3 spans 13 amino acids. The CDR3 bases are TGTGCCAGCAGCGCCGTATGGGGCGATGGCTACACCTTC. It specifies CASSAVWGDGYTF.

The chain uses TRBV29-1 and TRBJ2-2; TRBD2 matches 15 bases. After removal of 6 bases from V and 4 bases from J, the junction contained 6 bases not matched to a gene. The V gene's germline CDR1 is SQVTM and CDR2 ANQGSEA. This CDR3 comprises 16 residues. CDR3 region: CSVTGTSGGSTGELFF. CDR3 sequence (DNA): TGCAGCGTGACCGGGACTAGCGGGGGGTCCACCGGGGAGCTGTTTTTT.

The rearrangement uses TRBV19 and TRBJ1-6; a weak D match, TRBD1 (6 bases). Trimming cost V 7 bases and J 3 bases, with 13 bases left between them. The germline V gene has CDR1 LNHDA and CDR2 SQIVND (reference sequence). There are 15 residues in the CDR3. The CDR3 spells CASNSGQFYNSPLHF. CDR3 nucleotides: TGTGCCAGTAACTCTGGACAGTTCTATAATTCACCCCTCCACTTT. The variable domain in full, with the rest retrieved from reference TRBV19 and TRBJ1-6, is DGGITQSPKYLFRKEGQNVTLSCEQNLNHDAMYWYRQDPGQGLRLIYYSQIVNDFQKGDIAEGYSVSREKKESFPLTVTSAQKNPTAFYLCASNSGQFYNSPLHFGNGTRLTVT.

The chain links TRBV6-6 to TRBJ1-2; a possible D gene is TRBD1 (5 bases). Germline V gene data show CDR1 as MNHNY and CDR2 as SVGAGI (reference sequence). V shed 6 bases and J shed 8 bases, with 19 bases lying between them. The CDR3 has 14 residues. CDR3 sequence (DNA): TGTGCCAGCAGCTTCCCTTCAGGGAGGGAAGGCTACACCTTC. The encoded protein is CASSFPSGREGYTF.

The table lists this clone with many counts. The chain joins TRBV6-5 to TRBJ1-5; 10 bases fit TRBD1. The length of the CDR3 is 15 residues. V gave up 5 bases and J gave up 6 bases; unmatched junction bases: 7. Germline V gives CDR1 MNHEY, CDR2 SVGAGI. CDR3 residues: CASSRQGAPGQPQHF. DNA for the CDR3: TGTGCCAGCAGTAGACAGGGGGCGCCGGGTCAGCCCCAGCATTTT.

Many counts were recorded for this clone. The rearrangement joins TRBV7-9 to TRBJ1-2; 8 nucleotides line up with TRBD1. The CDR3 runs to 13 residues. Germline trimming cut 5 bases from V and 8 bases from J; bases unmatched to any gene: 7. Looked up from germline, CDR1 is SEHNR and CDR2 is FQNEAQ (reference sequence). The CDR3 loop reads CASSRGQGGGYTF. The CDR3 nucleotides are TGTGCCAGCAGCCGAGGACAGGGAGGAGGCTACACCTTC.

This sequence joins TRBV11-2 and TRBJ2-7, with D tentatively TRBD1 (6 bases). V gave up 5 bases and J gave up 5 bases, with 10 bases separating them. Germline assignment: CDR1 SGHAT and CDR2 FQNNGV. The CDR3 runs 12 residues. CDR3 sequence: CASSRGQNEQYV. CDR3 nucleotides: TGTGCCAGCAGCCGGGGACAAAACGAGCAGTACGTC.